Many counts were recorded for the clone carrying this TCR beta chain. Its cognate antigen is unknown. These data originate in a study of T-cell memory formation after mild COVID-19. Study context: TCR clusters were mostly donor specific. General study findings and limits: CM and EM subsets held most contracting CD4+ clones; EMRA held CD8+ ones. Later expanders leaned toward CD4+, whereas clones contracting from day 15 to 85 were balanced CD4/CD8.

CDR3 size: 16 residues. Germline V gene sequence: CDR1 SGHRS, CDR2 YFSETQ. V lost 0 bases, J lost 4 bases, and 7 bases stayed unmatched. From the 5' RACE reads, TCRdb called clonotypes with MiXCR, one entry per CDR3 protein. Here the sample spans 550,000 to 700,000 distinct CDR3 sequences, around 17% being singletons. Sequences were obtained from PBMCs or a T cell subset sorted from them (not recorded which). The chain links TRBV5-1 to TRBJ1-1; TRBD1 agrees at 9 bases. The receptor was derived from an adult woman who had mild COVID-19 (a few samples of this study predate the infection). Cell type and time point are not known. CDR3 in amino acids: CASSLDGTGWSTEAFF. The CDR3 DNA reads TGCGCCAGCAGCTTGGACGGGACAGGGTGGAGCACTGAAGCTTTCTTT.